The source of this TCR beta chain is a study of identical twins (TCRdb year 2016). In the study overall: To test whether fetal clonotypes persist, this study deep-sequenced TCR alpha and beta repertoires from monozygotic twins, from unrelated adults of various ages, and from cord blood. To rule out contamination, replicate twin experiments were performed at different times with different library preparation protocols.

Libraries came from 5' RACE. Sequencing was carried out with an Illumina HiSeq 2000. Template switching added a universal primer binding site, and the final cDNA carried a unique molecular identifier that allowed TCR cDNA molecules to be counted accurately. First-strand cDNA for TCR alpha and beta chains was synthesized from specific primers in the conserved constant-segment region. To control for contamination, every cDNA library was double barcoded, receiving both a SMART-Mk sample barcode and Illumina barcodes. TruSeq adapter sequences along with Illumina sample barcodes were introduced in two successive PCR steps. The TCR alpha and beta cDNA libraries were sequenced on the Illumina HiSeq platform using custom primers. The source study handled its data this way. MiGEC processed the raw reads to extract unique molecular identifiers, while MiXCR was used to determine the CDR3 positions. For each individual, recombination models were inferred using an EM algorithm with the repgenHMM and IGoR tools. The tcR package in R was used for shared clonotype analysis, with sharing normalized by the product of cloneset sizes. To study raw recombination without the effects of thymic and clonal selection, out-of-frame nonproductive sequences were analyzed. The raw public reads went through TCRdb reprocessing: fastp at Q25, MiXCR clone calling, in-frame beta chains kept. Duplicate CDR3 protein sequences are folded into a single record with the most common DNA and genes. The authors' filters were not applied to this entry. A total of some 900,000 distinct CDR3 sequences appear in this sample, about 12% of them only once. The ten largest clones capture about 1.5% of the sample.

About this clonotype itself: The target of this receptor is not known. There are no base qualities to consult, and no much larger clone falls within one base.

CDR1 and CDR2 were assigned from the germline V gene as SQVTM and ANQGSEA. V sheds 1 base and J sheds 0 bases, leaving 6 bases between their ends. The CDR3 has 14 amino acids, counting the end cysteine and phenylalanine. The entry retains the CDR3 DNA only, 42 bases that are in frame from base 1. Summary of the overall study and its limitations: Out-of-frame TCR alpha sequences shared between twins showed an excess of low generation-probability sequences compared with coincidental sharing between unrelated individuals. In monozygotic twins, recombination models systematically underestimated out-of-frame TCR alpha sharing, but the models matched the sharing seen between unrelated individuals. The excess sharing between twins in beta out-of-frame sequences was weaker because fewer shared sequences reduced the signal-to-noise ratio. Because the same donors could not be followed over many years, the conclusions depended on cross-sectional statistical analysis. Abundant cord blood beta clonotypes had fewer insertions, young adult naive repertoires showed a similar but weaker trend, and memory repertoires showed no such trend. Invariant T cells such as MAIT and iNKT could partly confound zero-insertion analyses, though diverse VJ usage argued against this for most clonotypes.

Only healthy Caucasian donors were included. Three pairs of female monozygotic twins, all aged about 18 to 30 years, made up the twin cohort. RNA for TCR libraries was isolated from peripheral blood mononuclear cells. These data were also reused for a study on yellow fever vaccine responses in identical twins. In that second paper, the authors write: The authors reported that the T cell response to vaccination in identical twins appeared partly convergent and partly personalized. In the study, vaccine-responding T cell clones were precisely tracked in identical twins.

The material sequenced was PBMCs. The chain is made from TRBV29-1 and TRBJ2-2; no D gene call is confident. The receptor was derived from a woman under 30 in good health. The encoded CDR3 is CSVEGQTNTGELFF. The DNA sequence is TGCAGCGTTGAAGGGCAGACGAACACCGGGGAGCTGTTTTTT.